These 3 T cell receptor beta chains originate from one sample sequenced in a study of cytotoxic CD8 clonotypes in ibrutinib-treated CLL. TCRdb's copy holds only in-frame clones and misses some; the assay was immunoSEQ multiplex PCR. The table lists 52,000 or so clones, 50% to 65% of them singletons. The sample consisted of PBMCs, taken at disease progression, from a patient treated with ibrutinib. These receptors all stem from a human donor with chronic lymphocytic leukemia.

The gene calls are TRBV4-1 and TRBJ2-3; TRBD1 matches at 9 bases. Trimming cost V 0 bases and J 1 base; bases outside gene matches: 5. The CDR3 has 17 residues. From germline, CDR1 is MGHRA and CDR2 YSYEKL. DNA for the CDR3: TGCGCCAGCAGCCAAGACCAACAGGGGGCGGGCACAGATACGCAGTATTTT. Translation gives CASSQDQQGAGTDTQYF.

The chain has TRBV28 and TRBJ2-7; no clear D. The V and J ends lost 4 bases and 5 bases respectively, with 21 bases between them. Germline-derived CDR1 and CDR2 are MDHEN and SYDVKM. The CDR3 totals 16 residues. This chain's CDR3 is CASSYPPGYQSHEQYF. CDR3 nucleotide sequence: TGTGCCAGCAGTTACCCCCCCGGGTATCAAAGCCACGAGCAGTACTTC.

This chain links TRBV7-2 with TRBJ2-5; the match to TRBD2 covers 8 bases. From germline, CDR1 is SGHTA and CDR2 FQGNSA. V gave up 3 bases and J gave up 0 bases; unmatched junction bases: 12. The CDR3 runs 18 residues. CDR3 in DNA: TGTGCCAGCAGCTTTGGTTTGTTTCGGGGGGGATACCAAGAGACCCAGTACTTC. It codes for CASSFGLFRGGYQETQYF.